Below are 32 T cell receptor beta chains sequenced from a single sample in a study of blood T cell repertoires in COVID-19. Some clones are missing from TCRdb's copy, which holds only in-frame ones; the method was immunoSEQ multiplex PCR. The sample includes 150,000 to 200,000 clones, around 84% seen only once; the top ten take 14%. Sequenced input: peripheral blood. These receptors all stem from a woman in her 70s with COVID-19, enrolled during active disease.

The V call is TRBV28, the J call TRBJ2-2; a possible D gene is TRBD2 (6 bases). Germline assignment: CDR1 MDHEN and CDR2 SYDVKM. V lost 1 base to trimming and J lost 5 bases, with 14 bases between them. This CDR3 has 16 amino acids. The CDR3 loop reads CASSLLGPGGTGELFF. CDR3 in DNA: TGTGCCAGCAGTTTATTGGGTCCCGGGGGTACCGGGGAGCTGTTTTTT.

The V and J genes are TRBV19 and TRBJ1-2, with 8 nucleotides matching TRBD1. V lost 6 bases and J lost 1; bases outside the gene matches: 7. The germline gives CDR1 LNHDA, CDR2 SQIVND (reference sequence). This CDR3 spans 15 amino acids. The CDR3 spells CASRRPGQDNYGYTF. DNA for the CDR3: TGTGCCAGTAGACGGCCGGGACAGGATAACTATGGCTACACCTTC.

The V and J genes are TRBV28 and TRBJ1-2, with 8 bases fitting TRBD1. Germline CDR1 MDHEN, CDR2 SYDVKM. V lost 7 bases, J lost 1 base, and 8 bases stayed unmatched. The CDR3 contains 15 residues. CDR3 bases: TGTGCCAGCACCTCCACAGGGGGGGTTAACTATGGCTACACCTTC. It yields the protein CASTSTGGVNYGYTF.

This clone showed up just a few times. This chain links TRBV21-1 with TRBJ1-1; the D call TRBD1 from the table was never checked on the DNA. TRBV21-1 corresponds to a pseudogene. The CDR3 contains 14 residues. The CDR3 reads CASTTGRGDTEAFF. CDR3 in DNA: TGTGCCAGCACCACAGGGCGAGGCGACACTGAAGCTTTCTTT.

The V call is TRBV7-8, the J call TRBJ1-5; TRBD1 agrees at 9 bases. Germline lookup yields CDR1 SGHVS and CDR2 FQNEAQ. V was pared by 3 bases and J by 4 bases, with 10 bases of the junction left unmatched. CDR3 length: 17 amino acids. The CDR3 region has the DNA TGTGCCAGCAGCTTGTCGGGGACAGGGCGGTGGAATCAGCCCCAGCATTTT. This codes for CASSLSGTGRWNQPQHF.

The J gene is TRBJ2-1, the V gene TRBV30, with TRBD2 identical over 7 bases. The CDR3 extends over 15 amino acids. J lost 8 bases, V lost 5 bases, and 15 bases had no gene match. CDR1 and CDR2 from the germline V gene are GTSNPN and SVGIG (reference sequence). CDR3 region: CAWDYGLGVTHEQFF. The CDR3 nucleotides read TGTGCCTGGGACTATGGACTAGGAGTGACTCATGAGCAGTTCTTC.

This chain links TRBV28 with TRBJ1-2, with a possible D match to TRBD1 (5 bases). There are 13 residues in the CDR3. Germline CDR1 reads MDHEN; CDR2 reads SYDVKM. V lost 5 bases, J lost 9 bases, and 16 bases lay in between. Written as DNA, the CDR3 is TGTGCCAGCAGTCGGACAAATTCATGGAGCTACACCTTC. Protein sequence: CASSRTNSWSYTF.

This chain uses TRBV28 with TRBJ1-2; 10 nucleotides agree with TRBD1. V lost 3 bases to trimming and J lost 6 bases; unmatched junction nucleotides: 10. The CDR3 loop spans 16 amino acids. Germline V CDR1 and CDR2: MDHEN, SYDVKM. Written as DNA, the CDR3 is TGTGCCAGCAGTTTTCAGGGACAGGGGCGTGGGAATGGCTACACCTTC. Translation gives CASSFQGQGRGNGYTF.

The V call is TRBV6-5, the J call TRBJ2-2; D gene unclear. The CDR3 sequence is 15 residues long. Trimming took off 10 bases at V and 1 base at J, with 16 bases between the two ends. Germline V gene data show CDR1 as MNHEY and CDR2 as SVGAGI. CDR3 coding DNA: TGTGCCATCATTAGGAGTTCGTTGAACACCGGGGAGCTGTTTTTT. This encodes CAIIRSSLNTGELFF.

This chain links TRBV3-1 (or the pseudogene TRBV3-2) with TRBJ1-2, with 11 bases matching TRBD1. With V trimmed by 7 bases and J by 4 bases, 8 bases remained unmatched. The CDR3 loop spans 15 amino acids. Germline CDR1 and CDR2: LGHDT and YNNKEL (reference sequence). The CDR3 coding sequence is TGTGCCAGCACCTATTCGGACAGGGGGCTCTATGGCTACACCTTC. This codes for CASTYSDRGLYGYTF.

This chain uses TRBV19 with TRBJ1-2; TRBD1 might be the D (5 bases). The germline V gene encodes CDR1 LNHDA and CDR2 SQIVND (reference sequence). CDR3 length: 15 amino acids. V lost 0 bases, J lost 8 bases, and 16 bases lay in between. As DNA, the CDR3 is TGTGCCAGTAGTATAGAAGGGTCAGGGCTGAGAGGCTACACCTTC. Translating it yields CASSIEGSGLRGYTF.

The J gene is TRBJ1-4, the V gene TRBV9; D gene ambiguous. The CDR3 runs 14 residues. CDR1 SGDLS and CDR2 YYNGEE come from the germline V gene. The ends were cut back, 4 bases at V and 7 bases at J, with 14 bases in the middle. CDR3 coding DNA: TGTGCCAGCAGCAGCCGGGCGGGAAGTGAAAAACTGTTTTTT. Its protein is CASSSRAGSEKLFF.

The V gene is TRBV2, the J gene TRBJ2-1; 9 nucleotides agree with TRBD1. V was clipped by 7 bases and J by 5 bases; unmatched bases: 6. Germline assignment: CDR1 SNHLY and CDR2 FYNNEI. The CDR3 has 14 residues. The CDR3 spells CASKGQGRDNEQFF. The DNA for the CDR3 is TGTGCCAGCAAAGGACAGGGGAGAGACAATGAGCAGTTCTTC.

The chain recombines TRBV10-1 with TRBJ1-1; TRBD1 might be the D (6 bases). V was clipped by 3 bases and J by 4 bases, with 6 bases between them. The CDR3 is made up of 12 amino acids. Germline V gene data show CDR1 as WNHNN and CDR2 as SYGVQD (reference sequence). This CDR3 reads CASSEGGTEAFF. CDR3 nucleotides: TGCGCCAGCAGTGAAGGGGGCACTGAAGCTTTCTTT.

This clone was counted a few times. The chain combines TRBV11-2 with TRBJ1-3, with TRBD1 matching over 7 bases. J gave up 4 bases and V 5 bases, and 2 bases lay outside the gene matches. The CDR3 runs 13 residues. The V gene's germline CDR1 is SGHAT and CDR2 FQNNGV. CDR3 residues: CASSPGQGNTIYF. The CDR3 nucleotides are TGTGCCAGCAGCCCGGGACAGGGAAACACCATATATTTT.

Points on this clone: At the DNA level, this CDR3 is encoded by other sequences in the same sample as well. The chain is built from TRBV28 and TRBJ2-5; 7 nucleotides agree with TRBD1. The junction had 1 base not matched to a gene; V was cut back by 2 bases and J by 4 bases. The CDR3 is 13 amino acids. Germline V gives CDR1 MDHEN, CDR2 SYDVKM. This CDR3 reads CASSLAGGETQYF. DNA of the CDR3: TGTGCCAGCAGTTTAGCAGGGGGAGAGACCCAGTACTTC.

V gene TRBV6-5 combines with J gene TRBJ2-5; 7 nucleotides align to TRBD2. Germline loops: CDR1 MNHEY, CDR2 SVGAGI. This CDR3 is built from 14 residues. V trimming: 7 bases; J trimming: 4 bases; junction bases outside the gene matches: 9. CDR3 region: CASKPGVAGETQYF. CDR3 DNA sequence: TGTGCCAGCAAACCCGGGGTAGCGGGAGAGACCCAGTACTTC.

The rearrangement links TRBV14 to TRBJ2-2; TRBD1 agrees at 9 bases. In germline, CDR1 is SGHDN, CDR2 FVKESK. This CDR3 is built from 15 residues. The V and J ends lost 5 bases and 5 bases, in that order; junction bases with no gene match: 6. The CDR3 coding sequence is TGTGCCAGCAGCTGGGACAGGGCGGGTACCGGGGAGCTGTTTTTT. Protein product: CASSWDRAGTGELFF.

Of note for this clone: One junction end does not reproduce the germline sequence, and a read error may be involved. V gene TRBV6-1 combines with J gene TRBJ1-4; 7 bases match TRBD1. In germline, CDR1 is MNHNS, CDR2 SASEGT. The CDR3 loop spans 17 amino acids. The CDR3 DNA follows: TGTGCCAGCAGCGAATCAGCCGGGGACAGCCCCAATGCAAAACTGTTTTTT. It yields the protein CASSESAGDSPNAKLFF.

The chain links TRBV27 to TRBJ2-2; the D is unclear. From germline, CDR1 is MNHEY and CDR2 SMNVEV (reference sequence). V gave up 3 bases and J gave up 6 bases, with 5 bases separating them. The CDR3 runs 12 residues. The CDR3 DNA is TGTGCCAGCAGTTTTTCAGCCGGGGAGCTGTTTTTT. This gives the protein CASSFSAGELFF.

V usage is TRBV19 and J usage is TRBJ2-1, with D perhaps TRBD2 (6 bases). V lost 4 bases to trimming and J lost 3 bases, with 13 bases between them. Germline CDR1 is LNHDA and CDR2 is SQIVND (reference sequence). This CDR3 is built from 15 residues. CDR3 in amino acids: CASSTRGMYYNEQFF. In DNA form, the CDR3 reads TGTGCCAGTAGTACCCGCGGGATGTACTACAATGAGCAGTTCTTC.

This sequence joins TRBV2 and TRBJ1-1, with D perhaps TRBD1 (5 bases). CDR3 length equals 14 residues. Germline CDR1 SNHLY, CDR2 FYNNEI. Trimming took 3 bases from V and 10 from J, leaving 18 bases between them. In nucleotides, the CDR3 is TGTGCCAGCAGTGAGAGGCAGGGATCCGGGGGAGCTTTCTTT. It translates to CASSERQGSGGAFF.

V usage is TRBV30 and J usage is TRBJ2-3; 7 nucleotides line up with TRBD2. The CDR3 totals 13 residues. Germline trimming cut 4 bases from V and 5 bases from J; bases unmatched to any gene: 6. Germline values: CDR1 GTSNPN, CDR2 SVGIG (reference sequence). The CDR3 nucleotides read TGTGCCTGGACTAGCGGTGAGAGAGATACGCAGTATTTT. This codes for CAWTSGERDTQYF.

The sample holds one count of this clone. This chain connects TRBV28 to TRBJ1-5; TRBD1 matches at 8 bases. CDR3 length: 15 residues. Germline values: CDR1 MDHEN, CDR2 SYDVKM. J gave up 5 bases and V 6 bases, and 9 bases lay outside the gene matches. The CDR3 sequence: CASSASQGAYQPQHF. CDR3 DNA sequence: TGTGCCAGCAGCGCCTCGCAGGGGGCTTATCAGCCCCAGCATTTT.

This clone has just one count. The V and J genes are TRBV18 and TRBJ1-5; 8 bases line up with TRBD1. After removal of 6 bases from V and 2 bases from J, the junction contained 6 bases not matched to a gene. The V gene's germline CDR1 is KGHSH and CDR2 LQKENI. This CDR3 has 15 residues. CDR3 nucleotides: TGTGCCAGCTCGGATACGACAGGGGGCAATCAGCCCCAGCATTTT. Protein sequence: CASSDTTGGNQPQHF.

The CDR3, as DNA: TGTGCCAGTAGTGATACAGGGGGACCCACCGGGGAGCTGTTTTTT. Translated, it gives CASSDTGGPTGELFF. V and J are TRBV19 and TRBJ2-2; 8 bases agree with TRBD1. The CDR3 consists of 15 residues. Germline V gene data show CDR1 as LNHDA and CDR2 as SQIVND (reference sequence). The ends lost 5 bases at V and 4 bases at J; junction bases unmatched: 6.

The chain couples TRBV7-2 to TRBJ2-2; TRBD1 might be the D (6 bases). V lost 5 bases to trimming and J lost 4 bases, with 11 bases between them. The germline V gene has CDR1 SGHTA and CDR2 FQGNSA. CDR3 size: 14 residues. CDR3 loop: CASSTGQSTGELFF. The DNA of the CDR3 is TGTGCCAGCAGCACCGGACAGTCCACCGGGGAGCTGTTTTTT. Variable domain in full (rest from reference TRBV7-2 and TRBJ2-2): GAGVSQSPSNKVTEKGKDVELRCDPISGHTALYWYRQSLGQGLEFLIYFQGNSAPDKSGLPSDRFSAERTGGSVSTLTIQRTQQEDSAVYLCASSTGQSTGELFFGEGSRLTVL.

V and J are TRBV28 and TRBJ1-5; D gene ambiguous. In germline, CDR1 is MDHEN, CDR2 SYDVKM. This CDR3 has 15 residues. V lost 3 bases to trimming and J lost 0 bases, with 9 bases between them. The CDR3: CASSLEGFSNQPQHF. DNA for the CDR3: TGTGCCAGCAGTTTGGAGGGTTTTAGCAATCAGCCCCAGCATTTT. Combining the CDR3 with reference TRBV28 and TRBJ1-5 gives the whole variable domain DVKVTQSSRYLVKRTGEKVFLECVQDMDHENMFWYRQDPGLGLRLIYFSYDVKMKEKGDIPEGYSVSREKKERFSLILESASTNQTSMYLCASSLEGFSNQPQHFGDGTRLSIL.

The rearrangement links TRBV19 to TRBJ2-7, with TRBD2 as a possible D gene (7 bases). Germline loops: CDR1 LNHDA, CDR2 SQIVND (reference sequence). This CDR3 is built from 16 residues. Trimming took off 4 bases at V and 2 bases at J, with 18 bases between the two ends. The CDR3 loop reads CASSRNSGEGTYEQYF. As DNA, the CDR3 is TGTGCCAGTAGTAGAAACTCAGGGGAGGGTACCTACGAGCAGTACTTC.

The V gene is TRBV30, the J gene TRBJ2-1, with D perhaps TRBD1 (6 bases). The CDR3 has 14 amino acids. From germline, CDR1 is GTSNPN and CDR2 SVGIG (reference sequence). Trimming pared 7 bases from V and 6 bases from J, leaving 19 bases between. As DNA, the CDR3 is TGTGCCTTCGACGGGCCCCTAGGGGGCAATGAGCAGTTCTTC. It is translated as CAFDGPLGGNEQFF.

The chain joins TRBV19 to TRBJ1-6; the match to TRBD1 covers 7 bases. Germline V lookup: CDR1 LNHDA, CDR2 SQIVND (reference sequence). The V segment lost 5 bases and the J segment 10 bases; nucleotides outside the gene matches: 11. The CDR3 is 15 amino acids. DNA for the CDR3: TGTGCCAGTAGTGTGGACAGGTCCGTCTCATCACCCCTCCACTTT. It yields the protein CASSVDRSVSSPLHF.

J is TRBJ2-4 and V is TRBV18; TRBD2 is a possible D gene (6 bases). Trimming removed 5 bases from V and 6 bases from J, with 17 bases in between. This CDR3 contains 15 residues. The germline CDR1 and CDR2 sequences are KGHSH and LQKENI. The DNA of the CDR3 is TGTGCCAGCTCAAGCCGGGAGAACGAGGCAAACATTCAGTACTTC. It yields the protein CASSSRENEANIQYF.